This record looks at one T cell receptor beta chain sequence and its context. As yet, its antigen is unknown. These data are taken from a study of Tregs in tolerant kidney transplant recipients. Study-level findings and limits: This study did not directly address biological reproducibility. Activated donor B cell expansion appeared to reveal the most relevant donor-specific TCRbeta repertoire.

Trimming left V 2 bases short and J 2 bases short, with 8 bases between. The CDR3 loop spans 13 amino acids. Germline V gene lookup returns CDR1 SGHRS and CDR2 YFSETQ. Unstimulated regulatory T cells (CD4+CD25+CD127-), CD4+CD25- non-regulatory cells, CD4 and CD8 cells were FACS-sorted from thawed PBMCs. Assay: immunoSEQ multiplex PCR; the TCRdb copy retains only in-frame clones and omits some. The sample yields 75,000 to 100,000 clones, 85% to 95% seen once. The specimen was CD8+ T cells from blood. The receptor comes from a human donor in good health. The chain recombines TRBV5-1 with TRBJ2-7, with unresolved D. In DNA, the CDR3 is TGCGCCAGCAGCTTTGGGAAAACCTACGAGCAGTACTTC. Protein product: CASSFGKTYEQYF.